The 4 T cell receptor beta chains presented below share a single source sample, sequenced in a study of T cell changes during pregnancy in multiple sclerosis. Using immunoSEQ multiplex PCR, the repertoire was profiled, and TCRdb retains in-frame clones only, with some absent. The profile shows 30,000 to 35,000 clones, over 75% of them singletons. The input for sequencing was CD8+ T cells from peripheral blood mononuclear cells, taken in the first trimester of pregnancy. Every receptor here comes from a female donor with multiple sclerosis, enrolled in a pregnancy study.

The chain recombines TRBV19 with TRBJ2-3, with 9 bases that match TRBD1. V shed 5 bases, J shed 2 bases, and the junction held 5 bases outside the gene matches. Germline V CDR1 and CDR2: LNHDA, SQIVND (reference sequence). This CDR3 comprises 15 residues. The DNA for the CDR3 is TGTGCCAGTAGTTTTGGGACAGGGCACACAGATACGCAGTATTTT. It codes for CASSFGTGHTDTQYF.

CDR3 nucleotides: TGTGCCAGCAGTCCTACAGGGTTCTACGAGCAGTACTTC. Protein: CASSPTGFYEQYF. The gene calls are TRBV27 and TRBJ2-7; a weak D match, TRBD1 (6 bases). CDR1 MNHEY and CDR2 SMNVEV come from the germline V gene (reference sequence). Trimming left V 5 bases short and J 3 bases short, with 11 bases between. The CDR3 runs 13 residues.

The CDR3 sequence: CASSVQDTQYF. Written as DNA, the CDR3 is TGTGCCAGCAGTGTGCAGGATACGCAGTATTTT. This chain joins TRBV9 and TRBJ2-3; no firm D call. Trimming took off 5 bases at V and 6 bases at J, with 7 bases between the two ends. The length of the CDR3 is 11 residues. Germline lookup yields CDR1 SGDLS and CDR2 YYNGEE.

This chain connects TRBV2 to TRBJ1-1; a possible D gene is TRBD1 (5 bases). The V end was cut by 10 bases, the J end by 3 bases, with 12 bases between. There are 12 residues in the CDR3. The germline gives CDR1 SNHLY, CDR2 FYNNEI. The CDR3 bases are TGTGCCACCTCGACAGCATACACTGAAGCTTTCTTT. Translation: CATSTAYTEAFF.